The clone carrying this TCR beta chain was seen at least ten times. Time point given: newly diagnosed GD, antithyroid drugs for less than 3 months. PBMCs provided the RNA from which the TCR library was made. The CDR3 is 16 amino acids. V lost 4 bases and J lost 6, with 23 bases in between. The germline V gene encodes CDR1 SGHRS and CDR2 YFSETQ. Libraries of TCR beta came from iRepertoire HTBI primers plus Arm-PCR of CDR3 regions. TCRdb redid the calling of the multiplex PCR reads with MiXCR, one entry per CDR3 protein. The table includes fewer than 650,000 distinct CDR3 sequences, 15% to 20% detected once. This specimen belongs to a study of regulatory T cells in long-lasting Graves disease. The data were also submitted as part of a second study, on T cells in Graves' hyperthyroidism and ophthalmopathy.

V is TRBV5-1 and J is TRBJ2-7, with D perhaps matching TRBD1 (6 bases). Sample: peripheral blood mononuclear cells (PBMCs), taken at new diagnosis, from a patient treated with antithyroid drugs. The receptor's source is a man aged 18 to 29 with Graves disease. The CDR3 spells CASSPHQTQGPREQYF. The CDR3 nucleotides read TGCGCCAGCAGCCCCCACCAGACCCAGGGGCCTCGCGAGCAGTACTTC.